The 24 T cell receptor beta chains listed next were all sequenced from one sample in a study of STAT3 mutations in large granular lymphocyte leukemia. Broader study findings: In T-cell large granular lymphocyte leukemia, about half of patients showed multiple immunodominant subclonotypes.

For these receptors, no antigen is known. The method was immunoSEQ multiplex PCR; TCRdb's version includes in-frame clones alone and lacks a portion of them. The sample has about 9,300 clones; around nine tenths are singletons. The sequencing sample was made of peripheral blood mononuclear cells. These receptors all come from a man older than 75 with T-cell large granular lymphocyte leukemia. Some clones in this sample may be carry-over from other donors' samples.

CDR3 DNA: TGTGCCAGCAGCATAGGGACAGGGTATGGCTACACCTTC. Translation gives CASSIGTGYGYTF. The rearrangement uses TRBV7-3 and TRBJ1-2; 9 bases fit TRBD1. The CDR3 has 13 residues. J gave up 5 bases and V 5 bases, and 3 bases lay outside the gene matches. From germline, CDR1 is SGHTA and CDR2 FQGTGA.

This chain links TRBV7-8 with TRBJ2-5; D gene ambiguous. V lost 5 bases and J 5 bases, leaving 12 bases between the germline ends. CDR3 length: 13 amino acids. Germline V gene lookup returns CDR1 SGHVS and CDR2 FQNEAQ. CDR3 nucleotide sequence: TGTGCCAGCAGCAACCAACAAGGGGAGACCCAGTACTTC. The encoded protein is CASSNQQGETQYF.

The chain joins TRBV18 to TRBJ1-2; D remains ambiguous. CDR3 length equals 16 residues. Germline CDR1 reads KGHSH; CDR2 reads LQKENI. Trimming removed 3 bases at V and 4 bases at J, with 18 bases between. The CDR3 protein is CASSPFDAGQTYGYTF. Written as DNA, the CDR3 is TGTGCCAGCTCACCCTTCGACGCGGGCCAGACCTATGGCTACACCTTC.

J is TRBJ2-4 and V is TRBV9; 7 bases match TRBD2. V lost 0 bases and J lost 5; bases outside the gene matches: 11. Germline CDR1 SGDLS, CDR2 YYNGEE. The CDR3 runs to 17 residues. The DNA for the CDR3 is TGTGCCAGCAGCGTAGGAGCGGGGAATGCTTGGGAAAACATTCAGTACTTC. It yields the protein CASSVGAGNAWENIQYF.

This chain connects TRBV5-1 to TRBJ2-5; 8 bases map to TRBD2. With 0 bases clipped from V and 1 base from J, the junction kept 2 bases outside the gene matches. Germline V CDR1 and CDR2: SGHRS, YFSETQ. This CDR3 contains 15 residues. CDR3 in DNA: TGCGCCAGCAGCTTGGAAGCGGGGGCCCAAGAGACCCAGTACTTC. Its translation is CASSLEAGAQETQYF.

V is TRBV18 and J is TRBJ2-5; the D is unclear. V was trimmed by 0 bases and J by 1 base, leaving 12 bases between them. Germline V gene lookup returns CDR1 KGHSH and CDR2 LQKENI. The CDR3 spans 16 residues. The CDR3, as DNA: TGTGCCAGCTCACCACCGCAGCGACTCCGCCAAGAGACCCAGTACTTC. It is translated as CASSPPQRLRQETQYF.

The chain carries TRBV29-1 and TRBJ1-6, with D possibly TRBD1 on 6 matching bases. The V end was cut by 5 bases, the J end by 7 bases, with 12 bases between. The CDR3 has 13 amino acids. CDR1 is SQVTM and CDR2 is ANQGSEA in the germline V gene. In DNA, the CDR3 is TGCAGCGTTCGGACAGACATCAATTCACCCCTCCACTTT. Translating gives CSVRTDINSPLHF.

V gene TRBV7-9 combines with J gene TRBJ2-5; D may be TRBD1 (6 bases). The ends were cut back, 5 bases at V and 4 bases at J, with 11 bases in the middle. CDR3 length: 13 residues. CDR1 SEHNR and CDR2 FQNEAQ come from the germline V gene (reference sequence). For the CDR3, the DNA is TGTGCCAGCAGCGTGGGACAAAGAGAGACCCAGTACTTC. Translating gives CASSVGQRETQYF.

The rearrangement joins TRBV5-1 to TRBJ2-3; D gene uncertain. Per the germline V gene, CDR1 is SGHRS and CDR2 is YFSETQ. The CDR3 covers 15 residues. The V and J ends lost 1 base and 0 bases respectively, with 9 bases between them. The CDR3 reads CASSLYGTSTDTQYF. The CDR3 bases are TGCGCCAGCAGCTTGTACGGCACCAGCACAGATACGCAGTATTTT.

This chain joins TRBV30 and TRBJ1-6; 7 bases fit TRBD1. Germline V gives CDR1 GTSNPN, CDR2 SVGIG (reference sequence). Trimming at V came to 4 bases and at J to 7 bases, leaving 7 bases not matched to a gene. CDR3 length: 14 residues. CDR3 sequence (DNA): TGTGCCTGGAACCAACAGGGGAGGAATTCACCCCTCCACTTT. Its translation is CAWNQQGRNSPLHF.

The gene calls are TRBV5-8 and TRBJ2-7; D is undetermined. Germline V gene lookup returns CDR1 SGHTS and CDR2 YDEGEE. The length of the CDR3 is 11 residues. Trimming took off 6 bases at V and 7 bases at J, with 11 bases between the two ends. The CDR3 here is CASIQVREQYF. The CDR3 coding sequence is TGTGCCAGCATCCAGGTGAGAGAGCAGTACTTC.

The V gene is TRBV15, the J gene TRBJ1-5; the D is unclear. The V and J ends lost 0 bases and 4 bases respectively, with 4 bases between them. This CDR3 comprises 13 residues. Germline V CDR1 and CDR2: LNHNV, YYDKDF (reference sequence). CDR3 loop: CATSRDPNQPQHF. The CDR3 DNA reads as TGTGCCACCAGCAGAGATCCAAATCAGCCCCAGCATTTT.

This clone appeared a few times. The gene calls are TRBV10-3 and TRBJ1-5, with D maybe TRBD1 (5 bases). CDR3 length: 14 residues. CDR1 ENHRY and CDR2 SYGVKD come from the germline V gene. Trimming stripped 2 bases from V and 1 base from J, with 6 bases between. In nucleotides, the CDR3 is TGTGCCATCAGTGAGGGACACAGCAATCAGCCCCAGCATTTT. It is translated as CAISEGHSNQPQHF.

This clone is deemed medium-sized. The V gene is TRBV27, the J gene TRBJ1-1; a possible D gene is TRBD1 (5 bases). The CDR3 is 14 residues long. The V gene's germline CDR1 is MNHEY and CDR2 SMNVEV (reference sequence). V lost 4 bases and J 2 bases, leaving 11 bases between the germline ends. CDR3 region: CASSWIGANTEAFF. The CDR3 DNA follows: TGTGCCAGCAGTTGGATAGGGGCCAACACTGAAGCTTTCTTT.

The CDR3 loop reads CASSLTGGSNYGYTF. For the CDR3, the DNA is TGCGCCAGCAGCTTGACAGGGGGTAGTAACTATGGCTACACCTTC. J is TRBJ1-2 and V is TRBV5-1; 8 positions match TRBD1. The ends lost 1 base at V and 1 base at J; junction bases unmatched: 3. The germline V gene encodes CDR1 SGHRS and CDR2 YFSETQ. The CDR3 contains 15 residues. Variable domain in full (rest from reference TRBV5-1 and TRBJ1-2): KAGVTQTPRYLIKTRGQQVTLSCSPISGHRSVSWYQQTPGQGLQFLFEYFSETQRNKGNFPGRFSGRQFSNSRSEMNVSTLELGDSALYLCASSLTGGSNYGYTFGSGTRLTVV.

This rearrangement joins TRBV19 to TRBJ1-5; no clear D. V was pared by 6 bases and J by 2 bases, with 14 bases between. From germline, CDR1 is LNHDA and CDR2 SQIVND (reference sequence). This CDR3 spans 15 amino acids. For the CDR3, the DNA is TGTGCCAGTAGGCCGAGGGAGTGGGGCAATCAGCCCCAGCATTTT. Its translation: CASRPREWGNQPQHF.

The V and J genes are TRBV25-1 and TRBJ2-5; D unresolved. Germline CDR1 and CDR2: MGHDK and SYGVNS. V was cut by 4 bases and J by 6 bases, with 6 bases left in between. This CDR3 is built from 11 residues. The CDR3 here is CASSAGKTQYF. For the CDR3, the DNA is TGTGCCAGCAGTGCTGGGAAGACCCAGTACTTC.

V gene TRBV5-1 combines with J gene TRBJ2-7; the D gene is possibly TRBD1 (6 bases). Trimming stripped 4 bases from V and 0 bases from J, with 14 bases between. Germline CDR1 and CDR2: SGHRS and YFSETQ. The CDR3 is 15 amino acids. CDR3 bases: TGCGCCAGCAGCGGGGTGGGGGCCGGCTCCTACGAGCAGTACTTC. Its translation: CASSGVGAGSYEQYF.

The genes are TRBV2 and TRBJ2-5; D gene unclear. V lost 2 bases and J lost 7, with 14 bases in between. The germline V gene encodes CDR1 SNHLY and CDR2 FYNNEI. The CDR3 loop spans 14 amino acids. CDR3: CASSESPTSGTQYF. The DNA for the CDR3 is TGTGCCAGCAGTGAATCTCCCACCTCCGGGACCCAGTACTTC. Drawing the rest from reference TRBV2 and TRBJ2-5, the complete variable domain is EPEVTQTPSHQVTQMGQEVILRCVPISNHLYFYWYRQILGQKVEFLVSFYNNEISEKSEIFDDQFSVERPDGSNFTLKIRSTKLEDSAMYFCASSESPTSGTQYFGPGTRLLVL.

The gene calls are TRBV7-2 and TRBJ2-7, with D perhaps matching TRBD2 (6 bases). CDR3 length: 13 residues. The V end was cut by 8 bases, the J end by 1 base, with 12 bases between. The germline V gene has CDR1 SGHTA and CDR2 FQGNSA. This chain's CDR3 is CASGRGGSYEQYF. CDR3 in DNA: TGTGCCAGCGGCCGTGGGGGGTCCTACGAGCAGTACTTC.

The chain has TRBV4-3 and TRBJ1-6, with TRBD1 identical over 8 bases. J gave up 7 bases and V 1 base, and 3 bases lay outside the gene matches. This CDR3 is built from 15 residues. Germline values: CDR1 LGHNA, CDR2 YSLEER. For the CDR3, the DNA is TGCGCCAGCAGCCAAGGGGCAGGGGGCAATTCACCCCTCCACTTT. This translates into CASSQGAGGNSPLHF.

The chain recombines TRBV6-6 with TRBJ2-5; TRBD2 matches 7 bases. CDR3 length: 14 residues. With V trimmed by 5 bases and J by 2 bases, 5 bases remained unmatched. The V gene's germline CDR1 is MNHNY and CDR2 SVGAGI (reference sequence). CDR3 nucleotide sequence: TGTGCCAGCAGTCCCCCACTAGCGCAAGAGACCCAGTACTTC. It yields the protein CASSPPLAQETQYF.

In nucleotides, the CDR3 is TGTGCCAGCATGGGGGTGGGACCCCTCCACTTT. Residues: CASMGVGPLHF. The chain carries TRBV25-1 and TRBJ1-6, with D perhaps TRBD1 (5 bases). Trimming took 7 bases from V and 12 from J, leaving 10 bases between them. Germline V gene sequence: CDR1 MGHDK, CDR2 SYGVNS. CDR3 length equals 11 residues. Drawing the rest from reference TRBV25-1 and TRBJ1-6, the complete variable domain is EADIYQTPRYLVIGTGKKITLECSQTMGHDKMYWYQQDPGMELHLIHYSYGVNSTEKGDLSSESTVSRIRTEHFPLTLESARPSHTSQYLCASMGVGPLHFGNGTRLTVT.

The chain is built from TRBV6-5 and TRBJ2-7; 9 bases agree with TRBD1. Losses at the gene ends were 6 bases for V and 3 bases for J; bases not matched to a gene: 9. This CDR3 spans 15 amino acids. Germline CDR1 is MNHEY and CDR2 is SVGAGI. The CDR3 protein is CASSPSGTGLYEQYF. The CDR3 DNA sequence: TGTGCCAGCAGCCCCTCCGGGACAGGGCTCTACGAGCAGTACTTC.